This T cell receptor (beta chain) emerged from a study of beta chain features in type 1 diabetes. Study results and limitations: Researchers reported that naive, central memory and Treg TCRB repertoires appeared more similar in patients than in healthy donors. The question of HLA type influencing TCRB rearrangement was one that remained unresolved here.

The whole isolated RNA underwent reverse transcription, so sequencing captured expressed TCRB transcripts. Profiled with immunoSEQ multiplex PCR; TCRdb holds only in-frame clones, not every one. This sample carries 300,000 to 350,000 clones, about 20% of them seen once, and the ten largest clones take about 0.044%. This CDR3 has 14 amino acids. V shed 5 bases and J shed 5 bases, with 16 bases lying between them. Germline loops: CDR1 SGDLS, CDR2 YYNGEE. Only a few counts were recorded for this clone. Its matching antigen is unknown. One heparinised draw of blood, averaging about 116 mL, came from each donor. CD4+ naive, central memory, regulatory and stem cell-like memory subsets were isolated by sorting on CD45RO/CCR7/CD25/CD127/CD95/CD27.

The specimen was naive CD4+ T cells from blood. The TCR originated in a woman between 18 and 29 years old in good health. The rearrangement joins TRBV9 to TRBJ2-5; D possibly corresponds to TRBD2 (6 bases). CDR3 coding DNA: TGTGCCAGCAGTTTCGACAGCCGGGGGGAGACCCAGTACTTC. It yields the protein CASSFDSRGETQYF.